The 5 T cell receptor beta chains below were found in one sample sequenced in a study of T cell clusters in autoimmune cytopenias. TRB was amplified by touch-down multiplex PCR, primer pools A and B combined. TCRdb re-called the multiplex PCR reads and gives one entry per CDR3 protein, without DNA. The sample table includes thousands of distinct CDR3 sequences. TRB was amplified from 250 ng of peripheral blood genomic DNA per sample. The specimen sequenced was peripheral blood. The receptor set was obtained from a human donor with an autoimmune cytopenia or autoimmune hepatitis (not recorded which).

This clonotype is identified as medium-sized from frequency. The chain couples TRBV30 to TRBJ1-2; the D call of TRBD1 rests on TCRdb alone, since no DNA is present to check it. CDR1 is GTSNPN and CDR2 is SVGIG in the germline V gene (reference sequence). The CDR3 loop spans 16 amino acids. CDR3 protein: CAWSGNRGLSGYGYTF.

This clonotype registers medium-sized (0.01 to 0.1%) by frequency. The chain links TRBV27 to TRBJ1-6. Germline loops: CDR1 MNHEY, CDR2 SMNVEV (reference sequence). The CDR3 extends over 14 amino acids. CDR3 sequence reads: CASSSRSRNSPLHF.

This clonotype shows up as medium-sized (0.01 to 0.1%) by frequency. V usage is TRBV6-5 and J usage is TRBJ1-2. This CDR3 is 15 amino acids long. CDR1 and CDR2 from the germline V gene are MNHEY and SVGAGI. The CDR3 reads CASSYSAVSNYGYTF.

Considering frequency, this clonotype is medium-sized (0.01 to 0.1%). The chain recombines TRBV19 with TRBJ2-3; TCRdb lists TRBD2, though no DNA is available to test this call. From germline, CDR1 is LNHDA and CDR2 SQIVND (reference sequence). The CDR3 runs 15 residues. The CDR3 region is CASSILASGGDTQYF.

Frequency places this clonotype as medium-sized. The CDR3 region is CASSPDSYEQYF. The chain couples TRBV5-5 to TRBJ2-7; the D call of TRBD1 rests on TCRdb alone, since no DNA is present to check it. The CDR3 consists of 12 residues. Germline V CDR1 and CDR2: SGHKS, YYEKEE (reference sequence).